What follows are 24 T cell receptor beta chains derived from one specimen sequenced in a study of control samples from healthy donors and cancer patients. The protocol was immunoSEQ multiplex PCR, while the TCRdb copy is restricted to in-frame clones and leaves out a portion. The top ten clones hold 4% to 4.5% of a sample with about 110,000 clones, 90% of them seen once. The source material was blood. All receptors come from a human donor in good health. The donor label of this sample is uncertain.

V and J are TRBV3-1 (or the pseudogene TRBV3-2) and TRBJ1-1; 7 bases are shared with TRBD1. This CDR3 has 13 amino acids. Germline V gives CDR1 LGHDT, CDR2 YNNKEL (reference sequence). V lost 4 bases to trimming and J lost 11 bases; unmatched junction nucleotides: 10. In DNA, the CDR3 is TGTGCCAGCAGCCCCGGGACAGACGATAGCGCTTTCTTT. Its translation is CASSPGTDDSAFF.

The CDR3 DNA reads TGTGCCAGCAGATCGGGACAGGGAATTTCACCCCTCCACTTT. Protein sequence: CASRSGQGISPLHF. The chain has TRBV27 and TRBJ1-6; 9 bases line up with TRBD1. The CDR3 runs to 14 residues. Germline CDR1 and CDR2: MNHEY and SMNVEV (reference sequence). The junction had 6 bases not matched to a gene; V was cut back by 6 bases and J by 9 bases.

The rearrangement links TRBV6-1 to TRBJ2-5, with 8 bases lining up with TRBD2. V dropped 1 base and J dropped 5; count of bases not matched to a gene: 12. Germline V gives CDR1 MNHNS, CDR2 SASEGT. CDR3 size: 17 residues. The CDR3 region is CASSEVGLAGIGETQYF. For the CDR3, the DNA is TGTGCCAGCAGTGAAGTGGGGCTAGCGGGCATCGGGGAGACCCAGTACTTC.

The V gene is TRBV9, the J gene TRBJ2-3; D uncertain. Germline loops: CDR1 SGDLS, CDR2 YYNGEE. V was cut by 4 bases and J by 2 bases, with 14 bases left in between. The CDR3 extends over 15 amino acids. The CDR3 region is CASSPTPENTDTQYF. CDR3 nucleotides: TGTGCCAGCAGCCCAACCCCCGAAAACACAGATACGCAGTATTTT.

The V and J genes are TRBV6-1 and TRBJ2-7, with D unclear. V dropped 2 bases and J dropped 2 bases, with 13 bases sitting between them. The CDR3 has 15 amino acids. The V gene's germline CDR1 is MNHNS and CDR2 SASEGT. CDR3 loop: CASSEKGTGTYEQYF. CDR3 nucleotide sequence: TGTGCCAGCAGTGAAAAGGGAACGGGCACCTACGAGCAGTACTTC.

V gene TRBV7-9 combines with J gene TRBJ1-1; D not resolved. Trimming removed 7 bases from V and 1 base from J, with 13 bases in between. CDR1 SEHNR and CDR2 FQNEAQ come from the germline V gene (reference sequence). The CDR3 covers 14 residues. The CDR3 sequence is CASILVPSNTEAFF. Here the CDR3 DNA reads TGTGCCAGCATCCTCGTCCCTTCGAACACTGAAGCTTTCTTT. Looking up the rest from reference TRBV7-9 and TRBJ1-1 gives the full variable domain: DTGVSQNPRHKITKRGQNVTFRCDPISEHNRLYWYRQTLGQGPEFLTYFQNEAQLEKSRLLSDRFSAERPKGSFSTLEIQRTEQGDSAMYLCASILVPSNTEAFFGQGTRLTVV.

CDR3 residues: CASSPLHRDLQVYTF. CDR3 DNA sequence: TGTGCCAGCAGTCCTCTCCACCGGGACTTGCAGGTTTACACCTTC. The rearrangement joins TRBV27 to TRBJ1-2, with D possibly TRBD1 on 5 matching bases. The CDR3 has 15 amino acids. V was shortened by 5 bases and J by 11 bases, with 24 bases between the two germline ends. Germline CDR1 and CDR2: MNHEY and SMNVEV (reference sequence).

This clone occurred a few times. The chain couples TRBV2 to TRBJ1-4; a weak D match, TRBD1 (5 bases). CDR3 size: 15 residues. Germline loops: CDR1 SNHLY, CDR2 FYNNEI. Trimming removed 6 bases from V and 0 bases from J, with 11 bases in between. CDR3 region: CASRTGTATNEKLFF. CDR3 nucleotide sequence: TGTGCCAGCAGAACCGGGACTGCAACTAATGAAAAACTGTTTTTT.

This sequence joins TRBV19 and TRBJ2-7, with D unresolved. This CDR3 spans 13 amino acids. CDR1 LNHDA and CDR2 SQIVND come from the germline V gene (reference sequence). V was cut by 5 bases and J by 3 bases, with 11 bases left in between. The CDR3: CASSGLENYEQYF. The CDR3 DNA reads as TGTGCCAGTAGTGGGCTAGAGAACTACGAGCAGTACTTC.

This clone was detected only once. This rearrangement joins TRBV19 to TRBJ1-3; TRBD1 might be the D (5 bases). The CDR3 is 15 amino acids. Germline values: CDR1 LNHDA, CDR2 SQIVND (reference sequence). V was clipped by 6 bases and J by 0 bases, with 12 bases between them. The CDR3 sequence is CASREDGASGNTIYF. For the CDR3, the DNA is TGTGCCAGTAGAGAAGACGGGGCCTCTGGAAACACCATATATTTT.

This clone was seen just once. The V call is TRBV6-2 or TRBV6-3, the J call TRBJ1-2, with D possibly TRBD1 on 6 matching bases. The CDR3 length is 15 residues. Germline V gene data show CDR1 as MNHEY and CDR2 as SVGEGT. Trimming took off 0 bases at V and 8 bases at J, with 16 bases between the two ends. CDR3 sequence: CASSYSAGATEGYTF. DNA for the CDR3: TGTGCCAGCAGTTACTCGGCAGGGGCTACAGAGGGCTACACCTTC.

The chain's CDR3 is CASSVSVNSNGYTF. For the CDR3, the DNA is TGTGCCAGCAGTGTTAGCGTCAACAGTAATGGCTACACCTTC. V and J are TRBV2 and TRBJ1-2; D unresolved. Trimming stripped 4 bases from V and 6 bases from J, with 15 bases between. From germline, CDR1 is SNHLY and CDR2 FYNNEI. The CDR3 is 14 amino acids.

The chain carries TRBV9 and TRBJ2-1; D possibly corresponds to TRBD1 (6 bases). The V gene's germline CDR1 is SGDLS and CDR2 YYNGEE. With 3 bases removed from V and 8 bases from J, the gap between germline ends came to 9 bases. CDR3 length: 12 amino acids. The CDR3, as DNA: TGTGCCAGCAGCGCGACAGGTTATGAGCAGTTCTTC. Its protein product is CASSATGYEQFF.

The chain joins TRBV9 to TRBJ1-4; 11 bases are shared with TRBD1. The germline CDR1 and CDR2 sequences are SGDLS and YYNGEE. The CDR3 is 15 residues long. The J segment lost 8 bases and the V segment lost 5 bases, leaving 8 bases of the junction unmatched. CDR3 nucleotides: TGTGCCAGCAGTCGTGATGGGACAGGGGGGGAAAAACTGTTTTTT. This translates into CASSRDGTGGEKLFF.

This clone came up a few times. The chain joins TRBV7-8 to TRBJ1-5; D perhaps matches TRBD1 (6 bases). In germline, CDR1 is SGHVS, CDR2 FQNEAQ. V was clipped by 2 bases and J by 2 bases, with 16 bases between them. The CDR3 is 17 residues long. The CDR3 bases are TGTGCCAGCAGCTTATCTTTACAGGGCGACGGCAATCAGCCCCAGCATTTT. This encodes CASSLSLQGDGNQPQHF.

The chain combines TRBV7-2 with TRBJ2-7; 9 bases line up with TRBD1. The CDR3 is made up of 15 amino acids. The germline V gene has CDR1 SGHTA and CDR2 FQGNSA. V lost 1 base, J lost 6 bases, and 7 bases stayed unmatched. For the CDR3, the DNA is TGTGCCAGCAGCTTAGATGGGACAGGGCTCCGCGAGCAGTACTTC. It is translated as CASSLDGTGLREQYF.

This clone was found once. V gene TRBV19 combines with J gene TRBJ1-2; a possible D gene is TRBD1 (5 bases). Germline values: CDR1 LNHDA, CDR2 SQIVND (reference sequence). The CDR3 is made up of 14 amino acids. V was shortened by 4 bases and J by 2 bases, with 11 bases between the two germline ends. DNA for the CDR3: TGTGCCAGTAGTACTACTCCAGGGAACTATGGCTACACCTTC. Protein: CASSTTPGNYGYTF.

The J gene is TRBJ2-1, the V gene TRBV6-1, with TRBD2 identical over 8 bases. The length of the CDR3 is 16 residues. Germline lookup yields CDR1 MNHNS and CDR2 SASEGT. V gave up 2 bases and J gave up 5 bases; unmatched junction bases: 8. CDR3 loop: CASSEPGGWENNEQFF. CDR3 sequence (DNA): TGTGCCAGCAGTGAACCGGGAGGGTGGGAGAACAATGAGCAGTTCTTC.

The genes are TRBV6-6 and TRBJ1-6, with unresolved D. This CDR3 has 12 amino acids. Germline CDR1 is MNHNY and CDR2 is SVGAGI (reference sequence). Trimming removed 0 bases from V and 7 bases from J, with 1 base in between. The CDR3 is CASSYSNSPLHF. The CDR3 DNA reads as TGTGCCAGCAGTTACTCGAATTCACCCCTCCACTTT.

The chain employs TRBV11-2 and TRBJ2-1; 12 bases fit TRBD2. CDR3 length: 13 residues. V lost 5 bases to trimming and J lost 12 bases; unmatched junction nucleotides: 5. Germline assignment: CDR1 SGHAT and CDR2 FQNNGV. In nucleotides, the CDR3 is TGTGCCAGCAGCGGACGGACTAGCGGGGCGCAGTTCTTC. It translates to CASSGRTSGAQFF.

Worth noting for this clone: Other DNA sequences within the sample encode an identical CDR3. V usage is TRBV3-1 (or the pseudogene TRBV3-2) and J usage is TRBJ1-1; D is unresolved. V lost 1 base to trimming and J lost 5 bases, with 8 bases between them. This CDR3 has 13 amino acids. Germline values: CDR1 LGHDT, CDR2 YNNKEL (reference sequence). In nucleotides, the CDR3 is TGTGCCAGCAGCCAAGTGGCGGGAACTGAAGCTTTCTTT. Residues: CASSQVAGTEAFF.

This clone was detected only once. V gene TRBV3-1 (or the pseudogene TRBV3-2) combines with J gene TRBJ2-2; 10 bases map to TRBD1. CDR1 LGHDT and CDR2 YNNKEL come from the germline V gene (reference sequence). There are 16 residues in the CDR3. Germline trimming cut 5 bases from V and 5 bases from J; bases unmatched to any gene: 8. In DNA, the CDR3 is TGTGCCAGCAGCTCCTGGGACAGGGGAATTACCGGGGAGCTGTTTTTT. It specifies CASSSWDRGITGELFF.

The chain is built from TRBV6-4 and TRBJ2-3, with 9 nucleotides matching TRBD2. The germline V gene encodes CDR1 MRHNA and CDR2 SNTAGT. This CDR3 spans 16 amino acids. V was clipped by 0 bases and J by 2 bases; unmatched bases: 3. Here the CDR3 DNA reads TGTGCCAGCAGTGACTCGGCTAGCGGGGACACAGATACGCAGTATTTT. Translation gives CASSDSASGDTDTQYF.

The chain couples TRBV5-8 to TRBJ1-5; D call uncertain. The CDR3 sequence is 15 residues long. V was trimmed by 1 base and J by 0 bases, leaving 8 bases between them. CDR1 is SGHTS, CDR2 YDEGEE, per germline. The CDR3 protein is CASSLLAGSNQPQHF. The CDR3 region has the DNA TGTGCCAGCAGCTTGCTGGCGGGTAGCAATCAGCCCCAGCATTTT.